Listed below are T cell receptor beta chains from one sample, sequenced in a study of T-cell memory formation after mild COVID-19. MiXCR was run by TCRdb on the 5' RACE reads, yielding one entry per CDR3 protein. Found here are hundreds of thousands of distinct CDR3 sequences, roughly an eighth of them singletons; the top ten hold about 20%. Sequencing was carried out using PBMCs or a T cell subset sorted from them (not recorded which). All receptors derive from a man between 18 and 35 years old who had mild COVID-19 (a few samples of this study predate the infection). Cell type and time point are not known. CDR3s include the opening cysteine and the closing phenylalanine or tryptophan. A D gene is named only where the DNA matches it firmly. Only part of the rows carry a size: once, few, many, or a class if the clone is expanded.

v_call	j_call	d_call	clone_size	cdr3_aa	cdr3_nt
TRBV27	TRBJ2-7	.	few	CASSLYGGLYEQYF	TGTGCCAGCAGTTTATACGGGGGGCTCTACGAGCAGTACTTC
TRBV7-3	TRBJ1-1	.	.	CASSLSPGGGTEAFF	TGTGCCAGCAGCTTAAGCCCGGGGGGAGGAACTGAAGCTTTCTTT
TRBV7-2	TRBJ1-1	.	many	CASSFTDRRLWSTEAFF	TGTGCCAGCAGCTTTACAGACCGAAGGCTCTGGAGCACTGAAGCTTTCTTT
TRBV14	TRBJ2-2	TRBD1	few	CASSQFLGRGPGELFF	TGTGCCAGCAGCCAATTTCTCGGCAGGGGGCCCGGGGAGCTGTTTTTT
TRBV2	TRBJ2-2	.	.	CASNFVTGELFF	TGTGCCAGCAATTTCGTAACCGGGGAGCTGTTTTTT
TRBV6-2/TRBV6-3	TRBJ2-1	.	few	CASSYGFSARNEQFF	TGTGCCAGCAGTTATGGGTTCTCGGCGAGGAATGAGCAGTTCTTC
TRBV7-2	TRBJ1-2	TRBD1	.	CASSSEAQGSYGYTF	TGTGCCAGCAGCTCGGAGGCACAGGGGAGCTATGGCTACACCTTC
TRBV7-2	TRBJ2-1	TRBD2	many	CASSLEAGANEQFF	TGTGCCAGCAGCTTGGAAGCGGGGGCAAATGAGCAGTTCTTC
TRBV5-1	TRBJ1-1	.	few	CASSLIPGARTEAFF	TGCGCCAGCAGCTTGATTCCGGGGGCACGGACTGAAGCTTTCTTT
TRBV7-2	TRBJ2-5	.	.	CASGRGSQETQYF	TGTGCCAGCGGTCGAGGGTCCCAAGAGACCCAGTACTTC
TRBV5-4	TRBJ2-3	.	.	CASSLPVGPGTDTQYF	TGTGCCAGCAGCTTGCCCGTGGGTCCGGGCACAGATACGCAGTATTTT
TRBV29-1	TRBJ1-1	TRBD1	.	CSVTGQGAVAFF	TGCAGCGTGACCGGACAGGGGGCTGTTGCTTTCTTT
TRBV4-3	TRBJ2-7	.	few	CASSQGVFRQGRYEQYF	TGCGCCAGCAGCCAAGGTGTTTTTCGGCAGGGGCGTTACGAGCAGTACTTC
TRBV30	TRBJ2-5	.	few	CAWSVGLGHQETQYF	TGTGCCTGGAGTGTAGGATTAGGGCACCAAGAGACCCAGTACTTC
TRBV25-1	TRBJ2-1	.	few	CASSERASGYYNEQFF	TGTGCCAGCAGTGAACGTGCGAGCGGATACTACAATGAGCAGTTCTTC